The present entry profiles one T cell receptor (beta chain) with its context. The CDR3 consists of 13 residues. CDR1 and CDR2 (germline): MNHNS, SASEGT. V was cut by 1 base and J by 7 bases, with 7 bases left in between. Clones were read by immunoSEQ multiplex PCR, and TCRdb kept only the in-frame ones, dropping some. The table records about 31,000 clones, about 91% of them present only once. These data originate in a study of PD-1 and CTLA-4 blockade in melanoma. This TCR came from a human donor with melanoma. Here the sequenced sample was CD8+ T cells from peripheral blood, taken from a patient given anti-PD-1 treatment. The J gene is TRBJ1-4, the V gene TRBV6-1; D is possibly TRBD1 (5 bases). CDR3 sequence reads: CASSEEGVEKLFF. The CDR3 DNA reads as TGTGCCAGCAGTGAAGAAGGGGTTGAAAAACTGTTTTTT.